This TCR beta chain was recovered during a study of blood T cells in healthy people across ages. Using a J-beta primer mix together with a sample-barcoded 5' primer, a second PCR was run for about 7 to 12 cycles. TCRdb itself ran the 5' RACE reads through MiXCR, one entry per CDR3 protein. Of fewer than 950,000 distinct CDR3 sequences in the sample, about 55% are singletons; the top ten hold approximately 40%. With 2 bases removed from V and 5 bases from J, the gap between germline ends came to 13 bases. This CDR3 contains 15 residues. From germline, CDR1 is WSHSY and CDR2 SAAADI. The chain has TRBV10-2 and TRBJ2-1; D gene ambiguous. Sequences were obtained from blood. The TCR was taken from a man at least 80 years old in good health. CDR3 residues: CASSELQISDNEQFF. The CDR3 nucleotides are TGCGCCAGCAGTGAGCTACAGATATCCGACAATGAGCAGTTCTTC.